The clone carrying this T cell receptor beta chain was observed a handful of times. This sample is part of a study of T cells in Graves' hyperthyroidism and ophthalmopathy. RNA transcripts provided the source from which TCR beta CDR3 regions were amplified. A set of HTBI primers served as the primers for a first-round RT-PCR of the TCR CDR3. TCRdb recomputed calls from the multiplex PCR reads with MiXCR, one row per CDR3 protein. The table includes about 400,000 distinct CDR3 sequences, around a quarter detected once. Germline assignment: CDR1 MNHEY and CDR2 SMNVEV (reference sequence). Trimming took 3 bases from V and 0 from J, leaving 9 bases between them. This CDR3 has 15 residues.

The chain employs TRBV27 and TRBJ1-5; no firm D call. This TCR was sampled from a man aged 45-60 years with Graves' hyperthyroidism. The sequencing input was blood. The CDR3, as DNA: TGTGCCAGCAGTTTGGCAGGCCTTAGCAATCAGCCCCAGCATTTT. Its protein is CASSLAGLSNQPQHF.